The 31 T cell receptor beta chains below all came from one sample that was sequenced in a study of T cells in Graves' hyperthyroidism and ophthalmopathy. RNA transcripts provided the source from which TCR beta CDR3 regions were amplified. TCR CDR3 underwent first-round RT-PCR with the HTBI primer set. MiXCR was run by TCRdb on the multiplex PCR reads, yielding one entry per CDR3 protein. The sample gives around 300,000 distinct CDR3 sequences, approximately 15% of which show up once; around 25% is in the top ten. The sequenced material came from blood. These receptors came from a woman younger than 45 with Graves' hyperthyroidism.

This clonotype was counted a few times. The J gene is TRBJ2-2, the V gene TRBV24-1; D is perhaps TRBD1 (5 bases). From germline, CDR1 is KGHDR and CDR2 SFDVKD. Trimming stripped 8 bases from V and 4 bases from J, with 10 bases between. The CDR3 is 13 residues long. The CDR3 DNA sequence: TGTGCCACCAAATCCCAGGGCACCGGGGAGCTGTTTTTT. Translation gives CATKSQGTGELFF.

This clonotype was observed a handful of times. The chain employs TRBV10-2 and TRBJ2-2, with D uncertain. Per germline, CDR1 WSHSY and CDR2 SAAADI. The CDR3 runs to 10 residues. Trimming took 8 bases from V and 7 from J, leaving 5 bases between them. This CDR3 is CASQSGELFF. The CDR3 nucleotides read TGCGCCAGCCAAAGCGGGGAGCTGTTTTTT.

This clonotype was recorded at least ten times. This chain uses TRBV28 with TRBJ1-2; the D is unclear. The CDR3 totals 11 residues. Trimming left V 7 bases short and J 5 bases short, with 8 bases between. Germline V gene lookup returns CDR1 MDHEN and CDR2 SYDVKM. The CDR3 sequence is CASTTEYGYTF. CDR3 nucleotide sequence: TGTGCCAGCACAACAGAGTATGGCTACACCTTC.

This clonotype has more than one count but fewer than ten. V is TRBV20-1 and J is TRBJ2-7; 9 nucleotides match TRBD2. J lost 6 bases, V lost 4 bases, and 10 bases had no gene match. Germline loops: CDR1 DFQATT, CDR2 SNEGSKA (reference sequence). This CDR3 region has 14 residues. The CDR3: CSAITSGRSVEQYF. CDR3 bases: TGCAGTGCTATAACAAGCGGGAGGAGTGTCGAGCAGTACTTC.

A note on this clonotype: The missing conserved phenylalanine or tryptophan at the end of this CDR3 makes a read error likely. The DNA is left out, because the CDR3 cannot be placed on it with certainty; the CDR3 is given as TCRdb lists it. J is TRBJ1-3 and V is TRBV9; the D segment call TRBD1 is taken from the table without a DNA check. Per the germline V gene, CDR1 is SGDLS and CDR2 is YYNGEE. The CDR3 sequence runs 8 residues, both termini included. CDR3 sequence reads: CASSVGPK.

The gene calls are TRBV6-1 and TRBJ1-5; D remains ambiguous. CDR1 is MNHNS and CDR2 is SASEGT in the germline V gene. Trimming removed 2 bases at V and 6 bases at J, with 5 bases between. The CDR3 has 12 amino acids. The CDR3 loop is CASSERGQPQHF. The CDR3 bases are TGTGCCAGCAGTGAAAGAGGTCAGCCCCAGCATTTT.

The chain has TRBV10-2 and TRBJ2-5; 7 positions agree with TRBD1. Germline CDR1 WSHSY, CDR2 SAAADI. The length of the CDR3 is 14 residues. V shed 4 bases, J shed 4 bases, and the junction held 6 bases outside the gene matches. The CDR3 reads CASSGSGQPETQYF. CDR3 sequence (DNA): TGCGCCAGCAGTGGTTCGGGACAGCCAGAGACCCAGTACTTC.

To note about this clonotype: Sequence at one end of the junction differs from germline and may be a read error. The rearrangement uses TRBV12-3 or TRBV12-4 and TRBJ1-1; D unresolved. There are 12 residues in the CDR3. The DNA for the CDR3 is TGTACCAGCACCGAAACAGAGACTGAAGCTTTCTTT. Its translation: CTSTETETEAFF.

This clonotype was detected ten times or more. The chain recombines TRBV28 with TRBJ2-3, with TRBD2 as a possible D gene (6 bases). Trimming cost V 3 bases and J 6 bases, with 16 bases left between them. The CDR3 totals 15 residues. Per germline, CDR1 MDHEN and CDR2 SYDVKM. CDR3 nucleotides: TGTGCCAGCAGTTTTTCCAGACTAGAGGTCGATACGCAGTATTTT. Its translation: CASSFSRLEVDTQYF.

The J gene is TRBJ1-1, the V gene TRBV3-1; the D is unclear. V lost 1 base, J lost 3 bases, and 9 bases lay in between. CDR1 is LGHDT, CDR2 YNNKEL, per germline (reference sequence). The CDR3 contains 14 residues. The CDR3 DNA follows: TGTGCCAGCAGCCAAGTTGGGGAGGACACTGAAGCTTTCTTT. Translated, it gives CASSQVGEDTEAFF.

This clonotype was found a few times. Given a much more abundant clone one base away, this may be a read error. This rearrangement joins TRBV27 to TRBJ1-5, with 12 bases lining up with TRBD1. Germline CDR1 and CDR2: MNHEY and SMNVEV (reference sequence). This CDR3 has 14 amino acids. The CDR3 loop reads CASRGTGGLQLQHF. The CDR3 region has the DNA TGTGCCAGCAGAGGGACAGGGGGCTTGCAGCTCCAGCATTTT.

This clonotype occurred many times. V usage is TRBV2 and J usage is TRBJ1-5, with D unresolved. Germline CDR1 reads SNHLY; CDR2 reads FYNNEI. The CDR3 is 14 amino acids. The ends were cut back, 2 bases at V and 7 bases at J, with 12 bases in the middle. CDR3 residues: CASSESAAPQPQHF. CDR3 DNA sequence: TGTGCCAGCAGTGAATCCGCCGCCCCCCAGCCCCAGCATTTT.

This clonotype was found many times. The chain uses TRBV18 and TRBJ1-1, with unresolved D. Trimming cost V 8 bases and J 0 bases, with 10 bases left between them. Germline V gene data show CDR1 as KGHSH and CDR2 as LQKENI. The CDR3 runs to 13 residues. The CDR3 DNA sequence: TGTGCCAGCAGCCCGGGGATGAACACTGAAGCTTTCTTT. Amino acids: CASSPGMNTEAFF. Combining the CDR3 with reference TRBV18 and TRBJ1-1 gives the whole variable domain NAGVMQNPRHLVRRRGQEARLRCSPMKGHSHVYWYRQLPEEGLKFMVYLQKENIIDESGMPKERFSAEFPKEGPSILRIQQVVRGDSAAYFCASSPGMNTEAFFGQGTRLTVV.

This clonotype was detected many times. The genes are TRBV4-1 and TRBJ2-1, with TRBD2 as a possible D gene (6 bases). The CDR3 extends over 16 amino acids. Trimming cost V 0 bases and J 6 bases, with 15 bases left between them. CDR1 is MGHRA, CDR2 YSYEKL, per germline. The CDR3 region has the DNA TGCGCCAGCAGCCAAGAGTCGACACTAGCCCGCAATGAGCAGTTCTTC. Translating it yields CASSQESTLARNEQFF.

The gene calls are TRBV5-6 and TRBJ2-1; 9 nucleotides agree with TRBD2. Germline V gene data show CDR1 as SGHDT and CDR2 as YYEEEE. The V segment lost 4 bases and the J segment 6 bases; nucleotides outside the gene matches: 8. CDR3 length equals 15 residues. CDR3: CASSPEREVSNEQFF. DNA of the CDR3: TGTGCCAGCAGCCCGGAGCGGGAGGTCTCCAATGAGCAGTTCTTC.

This clonotype was detected ten times or more. V usage is TRBV11-2 and J usage is TRBJ2-1; D is ambiguous. The CDR3 is 12 amino acids. Germline values: CDR1 SGHAT, CDR2 FQNNGV. Deletions cut 3 bases from V and 9 bases from J, with 9 bases between. CDR3 amino acids: CASSLTVTEQFF. CDR3 DNA: TGTGCCAGCAGCTTGACGGTAACTGAGCAGTTCTTC.

Many counts were recorded for this clonotype. V usage is TRBV28 and J usage is TRBJ2-3; unclear D gene. V lost 6 bases to trimming and J lost 4 bases, with 14 bases between them. The V gene's germline CDR1 is MDHEN and CDR2 SYDVKM. This CDR3 comprises 14 residues. CDR3 sequence: CASRLRFSADTQYF. In nucleotides, the CDR3 is TGTGCCAGCAGGTTAAGGTTTTCCGCAGATACGCAGTATTTT.

This clonotype came up a few times. The CDR3 DNA is TGCGCCAGCAGCCAACCGGGACTAGCGGATTCTTACTCCTACAATGAGCAGTTCTTC. Its protein is CASSQPGLADSYSYNEQFF. This rearrangement joins TRBV4-1 to TRBJ2-1, with 11 nucleotides matching TRBD2. The junction had 9 bases not matched to a gene; V was cut back by 2 bases and J by 0 bases. Germline lookup yields CDR1 MGHRA and CDR2 YSYEKL. The CDR3 extends over 19 amino acids.

This chain joins TRBV12-3 or TRBV12-4 and TRBJ2-5; TRBD2 aligns across 12 bases. J was trimmed by 5 bases and V by 5 bases; bases with no gene match: 3. CDR3 length equals 14 residues. The DNA of the CDR3 is TGTGCCAGCAGTCCGACTAGCGGGAGTGAGACCCAGTACTTC. Protein product: CASSPTSGSETQYF.

This clonotype was detected many times. The chain employs TRBV13 and TRBJ2-1, with 8 bases aligning to TRBD2. The CDR3 spans 15 residues. V trimming: 1 base; J trimming: 6 bases; junction bases outside the gene matches: 5. The V gene's germline CDR1 is PRHDT and CDR2 FYEKMQ (reference sequence). DNA for the CDR3: TGTGCCAGCAGCTTAGTAGCGGGAAATTCCAATGAGCAGTTCTTC. Its protein is CASSLVAGNSNEQFF.

The V gene is TRBV6-1, the J gene TRBJ2-7; D is undetermined. V shed 11 bases and J shed 6 bases, with 14 bases lying between them. Germline V gene data show CDR1 as MNHNS and CDR2 as SASEGT. The CDR3 totals 11 residues. Written as DNA, the CDR3 is TGTGCCGCTCTTCGGGCCCCCGAGCAGTACTTC. Its translation is CAALRAPEQYF.

The chain combines TRBV20-1 with TRBJ2-3, with D possibly matching TRBD1 (7 bases). The CDR3 sequence is 16 residues long. V was shortened by 4 bases and J by 1 base, with 18 bases between the two germline ends. Germline lookup yields CDR1 DFQATT and CDR2 SNEGSKA (reference sequence). This CDR3 is CSATSQGGWGTDTQYF. The CDR3 DNA reads as TGCAGTGCTACCTCTCAGGGGGGCTGGGGCACAGATACGCAGTATTTT.

This clonotype came up many times. CDR3 nucleotide sequence: TGTGCCAGCAGCTTAGGGGGCGGGTTTCGATCACCCCTCCACTTT. Translated: CASSLGGGFRSPLHF. The chain joins TRBV7-2 to TRBJ1-6, with D possibly being TRBD1 (5 bases). From germline, CDR1 is SGHTA and CDR2 FQGNSA. The CDR3 sequence is 15 residues long. V lost 1 base to trimming and J lost 10 bases, with 14 bases between them. The variable domain in full, with the rest retrieved from reference TRBV7-2 and TRBJ1-6, is GAGVSQSPSNKVTEKGKDVELRCDPISGHTALYWYRQSLGQGLEFLIYFQGNSAPDKSGLPSDRFSAERTGGSVSTLTIQRTQQEDSAVYLCASSLGGGFRSPLHFGNGTRLTVT.

This clonotype was picked up many times. The chain uses TRBV12-3 or TRBV12-4 and TRBJ1-2, with 8 nucleotides matching TRBD1. The CDR3 length is 13 residues. Germline trimming cut 6 bases from V and 5 bases from J; bases unmatched to any gene: 5. The CDR3 region is CASSRGQGYGYTF. CDR3 bases: TGTGCCAGCAGCCGCGGACAGGGTTATGGCTACACCTTC.

In its sample, this clonotype was seen many times. The chain has TRBV5-1 and TRBJ1-5, with 7 bases that match TRBD1. CDR3 size: 15 residues. The germline CDR1 and CDR2 sequences are SGHRS and YFSETQ. V lost 0 bases and J lost 7; bases outside the gene matches: 7. The CDR3 coding sequence is TGCGCCAGCAGCTTGGGGACAGGAGCAAGGCAGCCCCAGCATTTT. This encodes CASSLGTGARQPQHF.

This clonotype was observed at least ten times. The chain links TRBV7-3 to TRBJ2-1; no clear D. In germline, CDR1 is SGHTA, CDR2 FQGTGA. CDR3 size: 13 residues. The V end was cut by 5 bases, the J end by 6 bases, with 11 bases between. CDR3 in amino acids: CASSPTLGNEQFF. The CDR3 bases are TGTGCCAGCAGCCCAACTTTGGGCAATGAGCAGTTCTTC.

This clonotype was recorded a few times. The rearrangement joins TRBV7-9 to TRBJ2-5, with D hard to call. This CDR3 is 13 amino acids long. From germline, CDR1 is SEHNR and CDR2 FQNEAQ (reference sequence). Trimming pared 3 bases from V and 1 base from J, leaving 6 bases between. Here the CDR3 reads CASSLRTQETQYF. The CDR3 region has the DNA TGTGCCAGCAGCTTGCGCACCCAAGAGACCCAGTACTTC. Full variable domain (rest looked up from reference TRBV7-9 and TRBJ2-5): DTGVSQNPRHKITKRGQNVTFRCDPISEHNRLYWYRQTLGQGPEFLTYFQNEAQLEKSRLLSDRFSAERPKGSFSTLEIQRTEQGDSAMYLCASSLRTQETQYFGPGTRLLVL.

For the CDR3, the DNA is TGCGCCAGCAGCCCGGGACAGTTCACAGATACGCAGTATTTT. Translating it yields CASSPGQFTDTQYF. The rearrangement uses TRBV5-1 and TRBJ2-3; TRBD1 matches at 7 bases. Germline values: CDR1 SGHRS, CDR2 YFSETQ. After removal of 4 bases from V and 2 bases from J, the junction contained 4 bases not matched to a gene. This CDR3 contains 14 residues.

This rearrangement joins TRBV6-2 or TRBV6-3 to TRBJ2-7; D call uncertain. Trimming took 5 bases from V and 4 from J, leaving 15 bases between them. The CDR3 runs 14 residues. Germline V gives CDR1 MNHEY, CDR2 SVGEGT. CDR3: CASSALGAGYEQYF. CDR3 sequence (DNA): TGTGCCAGCAGTGCCCTGGGCGCCGGATACGAGCAGTACTTC.

This clonotype was seen only a few times. J is TRBJ2-2 and V is TRBV19, with D possibly being TRBD1 (6 bases). Germline values: CDR1 LNHDA, CDR2 SQIVND (reference sequence). Trimming took off 3 bases at V and 6 bases at J, with 14 bases between the two ends. The CDR3 sequence is 15 residues long. As DNA, the CDR3 is TGTGCCAGTAGTATTGCCAGGGGATACTCCGGGGAGCTGTTTTTT. The encoded protein is CASSIARGYSGELFF. The variable domain in full, completed from reference TRBV19 and TRBJ2-2, reads DGGITQSPKYLFRKEGQNVTLSCEQNLNHDAMYWYRQDPGQGLRLIYYSQIVNDFQKGDIAEGYSVSREKKESFPLTVTSAQKNPTAFYLCASSIARGYSGELFFGEGSRLTVL.

At least ten counts were recorded for this clonotype. The chain links TRBV7-3 to TRBJ2-1, with D uncertain. V was shortened by 4 bases and J by 0 bases, with 10 bases between the two germline ends. The CDR3 covers 15 residues. Germline V gene sequence: CDR1 SGHTA, CDR2 FQGTGA. CDR3 in DNA: TGTGCCAGCAGCTCTTACTCTGGCTCCTACAATGAGCAGTTCTTC. Its protein product is CASSSYSGSYNEQFF.